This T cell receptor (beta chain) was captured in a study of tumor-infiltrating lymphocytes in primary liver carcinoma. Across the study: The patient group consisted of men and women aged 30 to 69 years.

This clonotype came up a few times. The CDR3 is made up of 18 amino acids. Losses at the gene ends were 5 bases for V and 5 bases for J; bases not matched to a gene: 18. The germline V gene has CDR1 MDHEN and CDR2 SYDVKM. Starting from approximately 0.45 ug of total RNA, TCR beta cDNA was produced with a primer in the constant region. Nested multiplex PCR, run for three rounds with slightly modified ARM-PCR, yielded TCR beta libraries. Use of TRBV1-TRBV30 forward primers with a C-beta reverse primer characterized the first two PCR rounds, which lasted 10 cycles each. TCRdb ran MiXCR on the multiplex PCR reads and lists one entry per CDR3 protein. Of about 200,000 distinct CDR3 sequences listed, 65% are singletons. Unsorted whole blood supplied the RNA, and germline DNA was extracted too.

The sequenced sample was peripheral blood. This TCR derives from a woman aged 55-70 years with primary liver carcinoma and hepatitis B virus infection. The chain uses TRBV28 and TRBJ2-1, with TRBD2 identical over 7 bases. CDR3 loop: CASSDFGLRWLADNEQFF. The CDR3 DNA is TGTGCCAGCAGTGACTTTGGACTTCGCTGGCTAGCGGACAATGAGCAGTTCTTC.